This section outlines one TCR beta chain sequence together with its context. This specimen comes from a study of metastatic and nonmetastatic thyroid tumors. MiXCR re-clonotyped the PCR reads for TCRdb. The data show 42,000 or so clones, approximately 17% seen once. Thyroid surgery had not been preceded by any treatment in any patient. CDR3 length: 13 amino acids. Trimming took off 6 bases at V and 10 bases at J, with 14 bases between the two ends. CDR1 and CDR2 from the germline V gene are SGHNT and YYREEE (reference sequence). The sequenced sample was tumor tissue. This chain connects TRBV5-4 to TRBJ1-6, with D tentatively TRBD1 (5 bases). This TCR derives from a female donor with papillary thyroid cancer or a benign thyroid nodule (not recorded which). Some clones in this sample may be carry-over from other donors' samples. CDR3 sequence (DNA): TGTGCCAGCAAGACGGGGGAACACTCACCCCTCCACTTT. Its protein is CASKTGEHSPLHF.